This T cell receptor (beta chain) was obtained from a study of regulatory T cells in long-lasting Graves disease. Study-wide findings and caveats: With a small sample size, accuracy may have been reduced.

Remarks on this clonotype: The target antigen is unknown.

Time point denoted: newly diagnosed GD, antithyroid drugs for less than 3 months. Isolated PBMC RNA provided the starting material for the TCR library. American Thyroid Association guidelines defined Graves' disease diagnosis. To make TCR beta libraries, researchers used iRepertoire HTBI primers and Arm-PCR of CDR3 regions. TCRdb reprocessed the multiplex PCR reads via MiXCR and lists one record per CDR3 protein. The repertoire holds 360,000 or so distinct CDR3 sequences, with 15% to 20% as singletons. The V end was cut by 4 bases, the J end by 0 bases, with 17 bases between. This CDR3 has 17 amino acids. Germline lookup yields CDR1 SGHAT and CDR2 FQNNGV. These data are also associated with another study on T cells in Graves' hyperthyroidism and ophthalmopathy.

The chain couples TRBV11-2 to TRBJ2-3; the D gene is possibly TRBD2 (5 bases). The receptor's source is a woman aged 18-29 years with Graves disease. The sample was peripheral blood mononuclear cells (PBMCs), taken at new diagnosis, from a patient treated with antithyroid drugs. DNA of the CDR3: TGTGCCAGCAGCTGGAAGGTCTCCGGGGTTAGCACAGATACGCAGTATTTT. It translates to CASSWKVSGVSTDTQYF.